Listed below are T cell receptor beta chains from one sample, sequenced in a study of T cell changes during pregnancy in multiple sclerosis. Method: immunoSEQ multiplex PCR; TCRdb's copy keeps in-frame clones and lacks some. The table has approximately 38,000 clones, roughly nine tenths seen once. This sample comprised CD8+ T cells from peripheral blood mononuclear cells, obtained in the third trimester of pregnancy. The origin of the receptors is a female donor with multiple sclerosis, enrolled in a pregnancy study. The CDR3 runs from the conserved cysteine through the conserved F or W. The order of the fields is V gene, clone size, D gene, J gene, CDR3 DNA, CDR3 protein. The D gene is left open where the match is weak. Expanded clones get a size class; other rows say once, few or many, or leave the size out.

TRBV5-6	-	TRBD1	TRBJ2-3	TGTGCCAGCAGCTCCCAAGGGGGCTTAAATACAGATACGCAGTATTTT	CASSSQGGLNTDTQYF
TRBV30	-	-	TRBJ1-1	TGTGCCTGGAGCTGGCTAGGCACTGAAGCTTTCTTT	CAWSWLGTEAFF
TRBV28	few	TRBD1	TRBJ1-5	TGTGCCAGCAGCGACAGGGAGGTTCAGCCCCAGCATTTT	CASSDREVQPQHF
TRBV9	-	TRBD2	TRBJ2-7	TGTGCCAGCAGCGTATCAAGCGGGAGGGGGTACGAGCAGTACTTC	CASSVSSGRGYEQYF
TRBV7-9	-	TRBD2	TRBJ2-2	TGTGCCAGCAGCCCCCGGGGACTAGCGGGAGAGTACACCGGGGAGCTGTTTTTT	CASSPRGLAGEYTGELFF
TRBV11-1	-	TRBD2	TRBJ2-1	TGTGCCAGCAGCCCCTACTATGAGCGGGAGGGCAATGAGCAGTTCTTC	CASSPYYEREGNEQFF
TRBV5-4	-	TRBD2	TRBJ2-5	TGTGCCAGCAGTCAAAGACTAGCGGGAGGGGGAGAAGAGACCCAGTACTTC	CASSQRLAGGGEETQYF
TRBV7-9	once	TRBD2	TRBJ2-1	TGTGCCAGCGGGATAGCGGGACTAGCGGGAGTCGGCTCCTACAATGAGCAGTTCTTC	CASGIAGLAGVGSYNEQFF
TRBV29-1	few	-	TRBJ1-1	TGCAGCGTTGGAAGGCCGGGGGCTGAAGCTTTCTTT	CSVGRPGAEAFF
TRBV5-4	-	TRBD2	TRBJ2-4	TGTGCCAGCAGCTTGGGACTAGCAGCCAAAAACATTCAGTACTTC	CASSLGLAAKNIQYF
TRBV27	-	TRBD1	TRBJ2-7	TGTGCCAGCAGTTTGGACAGGGGGCGGCTAGGGGGCGAGCAGTACTTC	CASSLDRGRLGGEQYF
TRBV7-6	medium-sized	TRBD2	TRBJ2-1	TGTGCCAGCAGCCCCCGGGCTAGCGGGAGTGATGAGCAGTTCTTC	CASSPRASGSDEQFF
TRBV19	once	-	TRBJ1-1	TGTGCCAGTAGTATAATTTGGGGCCGAAACACTGAAGCTTTCTTT	CASSIIWGRNTEAFF
TRBV27	-	TRBD1	TRBJ1-2	TGTGCCAGCAGTTTGACAGGGAACTATGGCTACACCTTC	CASSLTGNYGYTF
TRBV27	once	TRBD2	TRBJ2-1	TGTGCCAGCAGTTTAGGGACTAGCGGGACTGATGAGCAGTTCTTC	CASSLGTSGTDEQFF
TRBV2	-	-	TRBJ2-7	TGTGCCAGCAGTGAATCTAGCAGCGCCTACGAGCAGTACTTC	CASSESSSAYEQYF
TRBV10-3	-	-	TRBJ2-3	TGTGCCATCAGCGCCGGGTCAGATACGCAGTATTTT	CAISAGSDTQYF
TRBV2	-	TRBD1	TRBJ1-4	TGTGCCAGCCGAGGGGGCAATAATAATGAAAAACTGTTTTTT	CASRGGNNNEKLFF
TRBV6-6	-	TRBD2	TRBJ2-2	TGTGCCAGCAGTTACTCTGGGGAGGGCGGGGAGCTGTTTTTT	CASSYSGEGGELFF
TRBV19	-	-	TRBJ1-1	TGTGCCAGTAGTATCCCGGGGTACACTGAAGCTTTCTTT	CASSIPGYTEAFF
TRBV4-3	medium-sized	TRBD2	TRBJ2-7	TGCGCCAGCAGCCAAGCTAGCGGGGGTTTCGAGCAGTACTTC	CASSQASGGFEQYF
TRBV6-5	-	-	TRBJ2-1	TGTGCCAGCGGGGGGGCCGGTTGGAATGAGCAGTTCTTC	CASGGAGWNEQFF
TRBV4-3	once	TRBD2	TRBJ2-1	TGCGCCAGCAGCCAAGAACGCGGGAGGATTGATGAGCAGTTCTTC	CASSQERGRIDEQFF
TRBV4-1	-	-	TRBJ1-1	TGCGCCAGCAGCCAAATGCGCGGGGAATCTGAAGCTTTCTTT	CASSQMRGESEAFF
TRBV28	-	-	TRBJ2-1	TGTGCCAGCAGTCCCCTCACCGCGGAGGGGCCCAATGAGCAGTTCTTC	CASSPLTAEGPNEQFF
TRBV7-9	-	-	TRBJ2-1	TGTGCCAGCAGCCGTTACCCCCTGGAGGCCTACAATGAGCAGTTCTTC	CASSRYPLEAYNEQFF
TRBV6-5	-	TRBD1	TRBJ2-7	TGTGCCAGCAGCCGCCATACGACAGGGGGCGAGCAGTACTTC	CASSRHTTGGEQYF
TRBV27	-	-	TRBJ2-5	TGTGCCAGCAGTGCTAGGGGGTTAGATCCCTTCTACTTC	CASSARGLDPFYF
TRBV16	-	TRBD2	TRBJ2-1	TGTGCCAGCAGCCCTCGGGGGGTATCACACAATGAGCAGTTCTTC	CASSPRGVSHNEQFF
TRBV27	-	-	TRBJ2-7	TGTGCCAGCAGTTCGCCGAATAGCGGCGAGCAGTACTTC	CASSSPNSGEQYF
TRBV30	-	-	TRBJ1-1	TGTGCCTGGAGTGTGCTATTGGGCATCAGTATGAACACTGAAGCTTTCTTT	CAWSVLLGISMNTEAFF
TRBV19	-	-	TRBJ1-5	TGTGCCAGTAGTATAGACGTAAATAGCAATCAGCCCCAGCATTTT	CASSIDVNSNQPQHF
TRBV5-1	few	TRBD2	TRBJ2-3	TGCGCCAGCAGCTTGGAGGGACTAGCGGGAGTTACCCTCACAGATACGCAGTATTTT	CASSLEGLAGVTLTDTQYF